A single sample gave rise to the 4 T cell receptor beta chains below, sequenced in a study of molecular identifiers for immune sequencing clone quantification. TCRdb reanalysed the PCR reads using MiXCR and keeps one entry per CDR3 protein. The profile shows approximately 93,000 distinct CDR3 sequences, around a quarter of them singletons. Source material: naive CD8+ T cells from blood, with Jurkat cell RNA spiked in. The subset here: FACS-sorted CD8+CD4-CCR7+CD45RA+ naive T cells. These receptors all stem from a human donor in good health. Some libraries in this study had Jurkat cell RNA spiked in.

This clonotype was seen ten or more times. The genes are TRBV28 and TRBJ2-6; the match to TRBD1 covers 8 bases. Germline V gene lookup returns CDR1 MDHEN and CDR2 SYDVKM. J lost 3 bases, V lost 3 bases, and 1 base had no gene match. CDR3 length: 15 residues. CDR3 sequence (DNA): TGTGCCAGCAGTTTCAGGGGGCTTGGGGCCAACGTCCTGACTTTC. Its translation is CASSFRGLGANVLTF.

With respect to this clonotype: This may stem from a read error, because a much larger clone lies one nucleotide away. This chain's CDR3 is CASSYEGRTGTQYF. Written as DNA, the CDR3 is TGTGCCAGCAGTTACGAGGGTCGCACAGGTACGCAGTATTTT. The chain joins TRBV6-2 or TRBV6-3 to TRBJ2-3; D might be TRBD1 or TRBD2, each matching 5 bases. CDR1 and CDR2 from the germline V gene are MNHEY and SVGEGT. This CDR3 spans 14 amino acids.

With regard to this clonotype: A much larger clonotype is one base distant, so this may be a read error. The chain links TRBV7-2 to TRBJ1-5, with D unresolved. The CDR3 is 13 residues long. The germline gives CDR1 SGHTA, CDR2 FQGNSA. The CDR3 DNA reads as TGTGCCAGCAGCCCCGAAATATATCAGCCCCGGCATTTT. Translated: CASSPEIYQPRHF.

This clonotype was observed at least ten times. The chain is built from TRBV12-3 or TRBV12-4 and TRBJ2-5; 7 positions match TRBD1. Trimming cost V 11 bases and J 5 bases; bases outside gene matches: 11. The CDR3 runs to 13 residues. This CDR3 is CACDRVGAETQYF. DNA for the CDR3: TGTGCCTGCGACAGGGTAGGGGCGGAGACCCAGTACTTC.